A selection of T cell receptor beta chains follows, all from one sample in a study of identical twins. TCRdb re-analysed the 5' RACE reads in MiXCR, keeping a single row per CDR3 protein. The table lists roughly 250,000 distinct CDR3 sequences, over 13% of them singletons. The sample taken for sequencing was memory (CD45RO+) T cells sorted from blood. The receptors shown here come from a woman aged 18-30 years in good health. Both conserved end residues are part of each CDR3. The order of the fields is J gene, V gene, clone size, D gene, CDR3 protein, CDR3 DNA. The D gene is left open where the match is weak. Where a row states a size, it is once, few, many or the class of an expanded clone; other rows omit it.

TRBJ1-1 | TRBV27 | many | NA | CASSLGGPNTEAFF | TGTGCCAGCAGTTTGGGGGGACCAAACACTGAAGCTTTCTTT
TRBJ2-5 | TRBV13 | many | TRBD2 | CASSLVGLAGDRETQYF | TGTGCCAGCAGCTTAGTCGGCTTAGCGGGGGATAGAGAGACCCAGTACTTC
TRBJ2-7 | TRBV20-1 | NA | NA | CSARGYRDAEYF | TGCAGTGCTAGAGGCTACAGGGACGCCGAGTACTTC
TRBJ2-2 | TRBV28 | NA | NA | CASGSTGTPTGELFF | TGTGCCAGCGGTTCGACCGGGACCCCCACCGGGGAGCTGTTTTTT
TRBJ1-3 | TRBV4-3 | many | NA | CASSYTLTSGNTIYF | TGCGCCAGCAGCTACACTCTTACCTCTGGAAACACCATATATTTT
TRBJ2-3 | TRBV11-2 | many | TRBD2 | CASNRDYNTDTQYF | TGTGCCAGCAACCGGGACTACAACACAGATACGCAGTATTTT
TRBJ2-5 | TRBV5-1 | many | NA | CASSLEGYETQYF | TGCGCCAGCAGCTTGGAGGGATATGAGACCCAGTACTTC
TRBJ2-5 | TRBV6-5 | few | TRBD2 | CASSYNGAGETKTQYF | TGTGCCAGCAGTTACAACGGCGCGGGAGAAACAAAGACCCAGTACTTC
TRBJ2-1 | TRBV6-5 | many | TRBD2 | CASSYSGVLGNEQFF | TGTGCCAGCAGTTATAGCGGGGTTTTAGGCAATGAGCAGTTCTTC
TRBJ1-1 | TRBV6-5 | NA | NA | CASSYQRTGKAFF | TGTGCCAGCAGTTACCAGAGGACGGGTAAAGCTTTCTTT
TRBJ2-3 | TRBV7-6 | NA | NA | CASSFVGSDTQYF | TGTGCCAGCAGCTTTGTAGGCTCAGATACGCAGTATTTT
TRBJ1-2 | TRBV14 | few | NA | CASSQQGNYGYTF | TGTGCCAGCAGCCAACAGGGAAACTATGGCTACACCTTC
TRBJ2-7 | TRBV6-1 | many | TRBD2 | CASSSRVSGGREEQYF | TGTGCCAGCAGCAGCCGGGTTAGCGGGGGGCGAGAGGAGCAGTACTTC
TRBJ1-3 | TRBV4-1 | NA | NA | CASSPPGTRAGNTIYF | TGCGCCAGCAGCCCTCCGGGGACCCGAGCTGGAAACACCATATATTTT
TRBJ1-1 | TRBV6-4 | many | TRBD1 | CASSDGTGAPAFF | TGTGCCAGCAGTGACGGGACAGGGGCCCCAGCTTTCTTT
TRBJ2-1 | TRBV9 | many | TRBD2 | CASSVEGGLEEFF | TGTGCCAGCAGCGTAGAAGGGGGACTAGAGGAGTTCTTC
TRBJ2-7 | TRBV6-1 | few | TRBD1 | CAIQGRGTYEQYF | TGTGCCATTCAGGGCAGGGGGACCTACGAGCAGTACTTC
TRBJ1-1 | TRBV10-3 | few | NA | CAISPSGAVDTEAFF | TGTGCCATCAGTCCTAGCGGGGCAGTGGACACTGAAGCTTTCTTT
TRBJ2-5 | TRBV5-1 | NA | NA | CASSLTPGIQETQYF | TGCGCCAGCAGCTTAACTCCTGGTATCCAAGAGACCCAGTACTTC
TRBJ2-1 | TRBV2 | NA | NA | CASSVGLVGNEQFF | TGTGCCAGCAGTGTTGGGCTAGTAGGCAATGAGCAGTTCTTC
TRBJ2-3 | TRBV6-5 | NA | TRBD1 | CASSYPLDPGTGGLHTQYF | TGTGCCAGCAGTTACCCGCTGGACCCCGGGACAGGGGGCCTGCATACGCAGTATTTT
TRBJ1-2 | TRBV7-8 | NA | NA | CASGLRTGTQNGYTF | TGTGCCAGCGGATTAAGAACCGGGACACAAAATGGCTACACCTTC
TRBJ1-2 | TRBV9 | NA | NA | CASSVEEGGYGYTF | TGTGCCAGCAGCGTAGAGGAGGGCGGCTATGGCTACACCTTC
TRBJ2-7 | TRBV20-1 | NA | TRBD2 | CSASTIRLAGDSYEQYF | TGCAGTGCTAGTACTATCAGACTAGCGGGGGACTCCTACGAGCAGTACTTC
TRBJ1-4 | TRBV20-1 | NA | NA | CSATRQLANEKLFF | TGCAGTGCTACAAGACAGCTAGCTAATGAAAAACTGTTTTTT
TRBJ2-1 | TRBV7-6 | NA | NA | CASSLWGGDEQFF | TGTGCCAGCAGCCTATGGGGAGGAGATGAGCAGTTCTTC
TRBJ2-3 | TRBV12-3/TRBV12-4 | many | NA | CASSLKGQGGTDTQYF | TGTGCCAGCAGTTTAAAGGGCCAGGGAGGCACAGATACGCAGTATTTT
TRBJ2-5 | TRBV5-1 | NA | TRBD2 | CASSLAPAGARKTQYF | TGCGCCAGCAGCTTGGCCCCAGCGGGGGCTCGAAAGACCCAGTACTTC
TRBJ2-1 | TRBV11-2 | NA | NA | CASSLGVGSTSSYNEQFF | TGTGCCAGCAGCTTAGGGGTCGGTTCCACGAGCTCCTACAATGAGCAGTTCTTC
TRBJ1-2 | TRBV20-1 | NA | NA | CSARGGLANYGYTF | TGCAGTGCCAGAGGGGGGTTAGCTAACTATGGCTACACCTTC
TRBJ1-2 | TRBV5-6 | few | NA | CASSLPAGFGYTF | TGTGCCAGCAGCCTTCCCGCAGGGTTTGGCTACACCTTC
TRBJ1-1 | TRBV12-3/TRBV12-4 | many | TRBD1 | CASSRWGGDRGKTEAFF | TGTGCCAGCAGCCGGTGGGGCGGGGACAGGGGGAAGACTGAAGCTTTCTTT
TRBJ1-1 | TRBV7-9 | many | NA | CASSLLAGPAFF | TGTGCCAGCAGCTTACTGGCAGGGCCGGCTTTCTTT
TRBJ1-1 | TRBV19 | few | NA | CASMRVNTEAFF | TGTGCCAGTATGAGAGTGAACACTGAAGCTTTCTTT
TRBJ2-1 | TRBV10-3 | NA | NA | CAISNRGSNAYNEQFF | TGTGCCATCAGTAATCGAGGGAGTAACGCCTACAATGAGCAGTTCTTC
TRBJ2-3 | TRBV18 | NA | TRBD2 | CASSALLAAGSTDTQYF | TGTGCCAGCTCAGCCCTACTCGCAGCGGGGTCCACAGATACGCAGTATTTT